The entry below gives a single TCR beta chain sequence along with its context. This receptor's antigen is unknown. Nothing much larger sits one base from this clone, and base qualities are not available. The CDR3 has 15 amino acids, counting the end cysteine and phenylalanine. The only DNA kept is the CDR3, 45 bases in frame from the first base. The V end gives up 7 bases and the J end 7 bases, leaving 13 bases in the junction not matched to a gene. The CDR1 and CDR2 encoded by the germline V gene are ENHRY and SYGVKD. The sample comes from a study of tissue T cells after allogeneic stem cell transplantation (dated by TCRdb to the early 2020s). Concerning the study at large: If a tissue had multiple samples, a pathologist reviewed H&E sections so that samples with histologically apparent lymphocytes got priority for sequencing. The study profiled TCR beta repertoires in many tissues obtained from research autopsies of patients with and without GVHD, and also in mouse models of GVHD. On the human side, the study was prospective and observational, with no blinding or randomization.

The time point label, read with the paper, signifies: human tissue collected at research (rapid) autopsy. For comparison, three non-HCT patients with other cancers were selected retrospectively, each having at least five GI tract samples and no known GI disease at death. Autopsy tissues, which were obtained after a median post-mortem interval of about ten hours, included GI sites from esophagus to rectum, liver, skin and lymphoid organs including spleen. Each autopsy specimen was cut in two, with one portion flash-frozen in liquid nitrogen and the remainder formalin-fixed, and the outer muscle layers of GI specimens were removed. To extract genomic DNA from frozen tissues, either the Mag-Bind Blood & Tissue DNA HDQ 96 Kit on a Chemagic 360 or the DNeasy Blood & Tissue Kit was used. Because of concern about red blood cell contamination, extracted DNA underwent additional purification with the Genomic DNA Clean & Concentrator-25 kit.

Library method: the immunoSEQ multiplex PCR assay. Adaptive Biotechnologies performed the TCRbeta CDR3 sequencing at survey depth and reported CDR3 sequences, V/J genes, productive frequency and template counts. Amplification of TCR beta CDR3 regions was performed from genomic DNA rather than from RNA. The original pipeline was this. Pairwise repertoire overlap between tissues was quantified with Jensen-Shannon divergence, where 1 means complete divergence and 0 identical. Tissues were clustered by single-linkage agglomerative hierarchical clustering of pairwise JSD values, and the clustering results were displayed as dendrograms. GLIPH2 was run on all patient samples with simulation_depth 1000, kmer_min_depth 3, cdr3_length_cutoff 8, keeping groups with more than two unique CDR3s. A standardized tissue-overlap score extrapolated Jaccard GLIPH-group overlap across patients to a standard repertoire size of 1000 clones. To look at how diversity was associated with clinical or experimental variables, linear mixed-effect models were used, with tissue treated as a fixed effect and individual treated as a random effect. Here the immuneACCESS table is served through TCRdb, limited to in-frame sequences with V and J called. Missing clones are a known gap in these copies; in checked studies unresolved V genes cover under half, and the rest lacks a known reason. The DNA gave D and trimming, while V, J and clone size come from that table. The sample table holds approximately 6,500 clones, of which roughly 67% were seen once. The top ten constitute 14% of the sample.

Here is what the overall study found, with its caveats: Within patients, how anatomically similar tissues were was a major factor shaping TCR repertoire composition, regardless of disease or transplant status. Not many T cell clones showed up in more than one patient, yet clustering based on motifs uncovered repertoire signatures that were shared across patients in a tissue-specific way. Which tissue TCRs were alloreactive or antigen-specific was not determined in the study, and some of the clones might have been host cells that persisted. A small and clinically heterogeneous patient cohort was studied, and sampling depth was acknowledged as a limitation. In both patients and mice, T cells from blood and spleen covered only a limited part of the TCR repertoire found in tissues. No blood samples were available from the non-GVHD comparator patients.

The chain was built from TRBV10-3 and TRBJ1-2, with 9 central nucleotides matching TRBD1. Material: duodenum tissue, obtained at autopsy. The clonotype originates from a woman aged 18 to 55 with breast cancer. The CDR3 protein: CAITPGPTGGSGYTF. Read as DNA, the sequence is TGTGCCATCACCCCTGGTCCTACAGGGGGCAGTGGCTACACCTTC.